A selection of T cell receptor beta chains follows, all from one sample in a study of blood T cell repertoires in COVID-19. The data were produced by immunoSEQ multiplex PCR, yet TCRdb's version contains in-frame clones alone and is incomplete. The repertoire holds approximately 210,000 clones, with about 84% as singletons. The specimen was PBMCs or T cells enriched from blood (not recorded which). These receptor sequences come from a man in his thirties or forties with acute COVID-19. CDR3s include the opening cysteine and the closing phenylalanine or tryptophan. Each record gives: clone size, V gene, J gene, D gene, CDR3 protein, CDR3 DNA. D genes are given only for firm matches. Some rows mark clone size as missing; the rest say once, few, many or name a class of expanded clone.

abundance: few
v_gene: TRBV19
j_gene: TRBJ1-2
d_gene: .
CDR3aa: CASTQQGANYGYTF
CDR3nt: TGTGCCAGTACCCAACAGGGAGCTAACTATGGCTACACCTTC

abundance: once
v_gene: TRBV28
j_gene: TRBJ2-5
d_gene: TRBD1
CDR3aa: CATKGAGLQETQYF
CDR3nt: TGTGCCACCAAGGGGGCAGGCCTCCAAGAGACCCAGTACTTC

abundance: .
v_gene: TRBV9
j_gene: TRBJ2-6
d_gene: TRBD1
CDR3aa: CASSVGDSLPTFSGANVLTF
CDR3nt: TGTGCCAGCAGCGTAGGGGACAGCCTTCCGACATTCTCTGGGGCCAACGTCCTGACTTTC

abundance: .
v_gene: TRBV27
j_gene: TRBJ1-5
d_gene: .
CDR3aa: CASSWSGNNQPQHF
CDR3nt: TGTGCCAGCAGTTGGTCAGGGAACAATCAGCCCCAGCATTTT

abundance: .
v_gene: TRBV30
j_gene: TRBJ2-3
d_gene: TRBD2
CDR3aa: CAWSVGGTSTDTQYF
CDR3nt: TGTGCCTGGAGTGTGGGGGGGACTAGCACAGATACGCAGTATTTT

abundance: .
v_gene: TRBV19
j_gene: TRBJ2-2
d_gene: .
CDR3aa: CASRYTGELFF
CDR3nt: TGTGCCAGTCGGTACACCGGGGAGCTGTTTTTT

abundance: once
v_gene: TRBV10-3
j_gene: TRBJ1-2
d_gene: TRBD1
CDR3aa: CAIRPTGTGGYGYTF
CDR3nt: TGTGCCATCAGACCTACCGGGACAGGGGGGTATGGCTACACCTTC

abundance: .
v_gene: TRBV28
j_gene: TRBJ2-5
d_gene: .
CDR3aa: CASSRETQYF
CDR3nt: TGTGCCAGCAGTCGGGAGACCCAGTACTTC

abundance: .
v_gene: TRBV19
j_gene: TRBJ1-5
d_gene: TRBD1
CDR3aa: CASSLHGQVSNQPQHF
CDR3nt: TGTGCCAGTAGTCTGCACGGACAGGTTAGCAATCAGCCCCAGCATTTT

abundance: few
v_gene: TRBV5-6
j_gene: TRBJ1-2
d_gene: TRBD1
CDR3aa: CASSWDRIYGYTF
CDR3nt: TGTGCCAGCAGCTGGGACAGGATCTATGGCTACACCTTC

abundance: .
v_gene: TRBV5-4
j_gene: TRBJ1-1
d_gene: .
CDR3aa: CASSLETGLNTEAFF
CDR3nt: TGTGCCAGCAGCCTGGAGACAGGCCTGAACACTGAAGCTTTCTTT

abundance: few
v_gene: TRBV6-5
j_gene: TRBJ1-4
d_gene: .
CDR3aa: CASRNGRDNEKLFF
CDR3nt: TGTGCCAGCCGGAACGGCAGGGATAATGAAAAACTGTTTTTT

abundance: .
v_gene: TRBV14
j_gene: TRBJ1-4
d_gene: .
CDR3aa: CASSQDEGDATNEKLFF
CDR3nt: TGTGCCAGCAGCCAAGATGAGGGGGACGCAACTAATGAAAAACTGTTTTTT

abundance: few
v_gene: TRBV18
j_gene: TRBJ2-3
d_gene: .
CDR3aa: CASSSGTDTQYF
CDR3nt: TGTGCCAGCTCATCAGGCACAGATACGCAGTATTTT

abundance: .
v_gene: TRBV11-2
j_gene: TRBJ2-5
d_gene: .
CDR3aa: CASSSITGGQETQYF
CDR3nt: TGTGCCAGCAGCTCAATTACAGGTGGTCAAGAGACCCAGTACTTC

abundance: .
v_gene: TRBV2
j_gene: TRBJ2-3
d_gene: TRBD1
CDR3aa: CASSETGAPDTQYF
CDR3nt: TGTGCCAGCAGTGAGACAGGGGCGCCAGATACGCAGTATTTT